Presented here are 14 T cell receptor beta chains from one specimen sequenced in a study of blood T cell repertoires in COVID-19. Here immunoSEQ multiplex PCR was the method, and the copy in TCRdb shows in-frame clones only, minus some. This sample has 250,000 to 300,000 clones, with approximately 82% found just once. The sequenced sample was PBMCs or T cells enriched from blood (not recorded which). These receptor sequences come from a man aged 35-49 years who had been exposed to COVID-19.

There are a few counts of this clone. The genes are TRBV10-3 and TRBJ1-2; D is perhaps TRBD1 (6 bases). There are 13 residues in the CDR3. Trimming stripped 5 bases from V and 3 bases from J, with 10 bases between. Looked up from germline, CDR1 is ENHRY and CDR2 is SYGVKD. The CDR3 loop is CAISPRTDYGYTF. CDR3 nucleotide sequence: TGTGCCATCAGTCCACGGACAGACTATGGCTACACCTTC.

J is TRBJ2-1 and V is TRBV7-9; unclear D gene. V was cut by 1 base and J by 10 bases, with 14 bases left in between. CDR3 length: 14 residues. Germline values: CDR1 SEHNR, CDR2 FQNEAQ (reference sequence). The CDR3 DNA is TGTGCCAGCAGCTTAGAGCCGGGTGTTAGGGAGCAGTTCTTC. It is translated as CASSLEPGVREQFF.

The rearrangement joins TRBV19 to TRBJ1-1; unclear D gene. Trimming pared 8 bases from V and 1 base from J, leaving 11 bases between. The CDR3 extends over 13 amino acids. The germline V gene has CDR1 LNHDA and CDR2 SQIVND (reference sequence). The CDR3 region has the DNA TGTGCCAGTGCCCTAACAGCGAACACTGAAGCTTTCTTT. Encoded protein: CASALTANTEAFF.

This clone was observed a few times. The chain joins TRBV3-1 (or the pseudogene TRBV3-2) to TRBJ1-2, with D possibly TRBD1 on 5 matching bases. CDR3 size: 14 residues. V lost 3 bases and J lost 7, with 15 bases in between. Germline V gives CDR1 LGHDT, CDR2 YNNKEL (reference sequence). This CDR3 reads CASSQDETGSGYTF. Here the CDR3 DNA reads TGTGCCAGCAGCCAGGATGAAACAGGTTCTGGCTACACCTTC.

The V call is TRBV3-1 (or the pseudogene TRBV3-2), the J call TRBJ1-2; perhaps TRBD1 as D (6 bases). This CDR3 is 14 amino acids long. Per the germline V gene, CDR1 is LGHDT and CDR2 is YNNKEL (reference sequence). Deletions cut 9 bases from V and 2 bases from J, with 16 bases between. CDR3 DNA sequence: TGTGCCAGTGAGGGGAGGGGGGTGAACTATGGCTACACCTTC. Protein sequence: CASEGRGVNYGYTF.

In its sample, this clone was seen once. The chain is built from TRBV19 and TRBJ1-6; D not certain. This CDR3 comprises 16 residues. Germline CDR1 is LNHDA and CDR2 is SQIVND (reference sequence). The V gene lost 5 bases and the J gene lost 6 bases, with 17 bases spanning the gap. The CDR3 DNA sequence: TGTGCCAGTAGTCTACGGGTAAAGACCGGTAATTCACCCCTCCACTTT. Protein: CASSLRVKTGNSPLHF.

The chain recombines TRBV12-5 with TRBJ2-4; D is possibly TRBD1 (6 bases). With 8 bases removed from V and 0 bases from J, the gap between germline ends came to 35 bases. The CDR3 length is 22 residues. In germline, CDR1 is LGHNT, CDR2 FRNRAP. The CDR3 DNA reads TGTGCTAGTATTCCTCGGACAGTTTTGCTCTTTCACGGATCTCTAGCCAAAAACATTCAGTACTTC. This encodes CASIPRTVLLFHGSLAKNIQYF.

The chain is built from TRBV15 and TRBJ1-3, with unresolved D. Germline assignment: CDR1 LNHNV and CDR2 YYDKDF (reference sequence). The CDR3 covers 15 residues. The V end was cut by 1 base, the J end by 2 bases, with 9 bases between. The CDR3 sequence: CATSRGPGTGNTIYF. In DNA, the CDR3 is TGTGCCACCAGCAGAGGACCCGGGACTGGAAACACCATATATTTT. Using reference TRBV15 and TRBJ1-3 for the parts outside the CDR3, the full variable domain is DAMVIQNPRYQVTQFGKPVTLSCSQTLNHNVMYWYQQKSSQAPKLLFHYYDKDFNNEADTPDNFQSRRPNTSFCFLDIRSPGLGDTAMYLCATSRGPGTGNTIYFGEGSWLTVV.

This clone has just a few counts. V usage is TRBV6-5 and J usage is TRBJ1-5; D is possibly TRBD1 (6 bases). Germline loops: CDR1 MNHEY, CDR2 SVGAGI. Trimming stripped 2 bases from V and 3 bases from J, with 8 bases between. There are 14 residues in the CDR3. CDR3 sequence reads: CASSYDRFNQPQHF. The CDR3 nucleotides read TGTGCCAGCAGTTACGACAGGTTCAATCAGCCCCAGCATTTT.

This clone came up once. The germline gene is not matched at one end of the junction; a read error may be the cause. In nucleotides, the CDR3 is TGTGCCAGCAGCTCAGACGTGACTAGCTCCTCCGAGCAGTACTTC. It encodes CASSSDVTSSSEQYF. The chain couples TRBV11-2 to TRBJ2-7, with 7 positions matching TRBD2. Germline assignment: CDR1 SGHAT and CDR2 FQNNGV. This CDR3 contains 15 residues.

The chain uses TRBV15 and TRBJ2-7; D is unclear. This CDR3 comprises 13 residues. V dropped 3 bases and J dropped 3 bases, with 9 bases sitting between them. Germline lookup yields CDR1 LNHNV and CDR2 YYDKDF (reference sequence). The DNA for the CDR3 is TGTGCCACCAGCAGTGGCCAGAACTACGAGCAGTACTTC. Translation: CATSSGQNYEQYF.

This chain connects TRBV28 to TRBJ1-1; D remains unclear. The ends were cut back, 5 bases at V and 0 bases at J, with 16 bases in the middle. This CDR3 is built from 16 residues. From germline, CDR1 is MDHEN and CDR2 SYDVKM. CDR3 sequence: CASSPPVRSMNTEAFF. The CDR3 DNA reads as TGTGCCAGCAGTCCCCCCGTTCGGTCCATGAACACTGAAGCTTTCTTT.

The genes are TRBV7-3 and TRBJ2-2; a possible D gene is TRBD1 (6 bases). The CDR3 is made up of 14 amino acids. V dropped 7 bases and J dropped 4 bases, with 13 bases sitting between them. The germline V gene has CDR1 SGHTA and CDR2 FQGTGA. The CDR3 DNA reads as TGTGCCAGCACCTCCGGCAGGGGCACCGGGGAGCTGTTTTTT. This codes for CASTSGRGTGELFF.

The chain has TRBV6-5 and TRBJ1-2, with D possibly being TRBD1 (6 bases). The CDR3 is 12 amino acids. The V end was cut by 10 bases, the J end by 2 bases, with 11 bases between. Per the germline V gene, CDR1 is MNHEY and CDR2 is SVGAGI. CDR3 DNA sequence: TGTGCCACGGTGGGGGCCAACTATGGCTACACCTTC. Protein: CATVGANYGYTF.